Detailed here is one T cell receptor (beta chain). V trimming: 3 bases; J trimming: 4 bases; junction bases outside the gene matches: 9. CDR1 and CDR2 (germline): SGHAT, FQNNGV. CDR3 length equals 16 residues. These data come from a study of blood T cell repertoires in COVID-19. Whole-study context: PBMCs, B-cell-depleted T cells, or T cells were the source of the cDNA or gDNA that made up the material.

This table comes from immunoSEQ multiplex PCR, and its TCRdb copy is limited to in-frame clones, with some not included. The data hold roughly 210,000 clones, with less than 90% observed a single time. Sequenced sample: peripheral blood. The source is an elderly woman with COVID-19, enrolled during active disease. The V gene is TRBV11-2, the J gene TRBJ1-2; 9 bases align to TRBD1. The CDR3 sequence is CASSFSTGGASYGYTF. DNA of the CDR3: TGTGCCAGCAGCTTCTCGACAGGGGGTGCAAGCTATGGCTACACCTTC.